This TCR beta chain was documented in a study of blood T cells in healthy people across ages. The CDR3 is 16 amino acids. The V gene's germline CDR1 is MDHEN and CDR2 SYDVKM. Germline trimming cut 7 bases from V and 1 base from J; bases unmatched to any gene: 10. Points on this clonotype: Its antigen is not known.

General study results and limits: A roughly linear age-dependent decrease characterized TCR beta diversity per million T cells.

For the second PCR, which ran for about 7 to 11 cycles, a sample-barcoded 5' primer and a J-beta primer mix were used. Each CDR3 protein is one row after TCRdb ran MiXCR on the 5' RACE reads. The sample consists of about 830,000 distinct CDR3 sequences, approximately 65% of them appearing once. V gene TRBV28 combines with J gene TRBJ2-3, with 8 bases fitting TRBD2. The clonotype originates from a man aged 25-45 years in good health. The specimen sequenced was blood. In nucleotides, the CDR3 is TGTGCCAGCACCTGGACTAGCCCGTCTGGCACAGATACGCAGTATTTT. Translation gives CASTWTSPSGTDTQYF.